This T cell receptor beta chain came from a study of cytomegalovirus exposure and HLA in healthy donors (dated by TCRdb to about 2017). Looking at the study overall: An earlier analysis of 550 to 700 of the donors reported about 250 Gb of sequence data and some 120 million unique TCR beta sequences from about 179 million T cells. An early release that covered about 600 HLA-typed donors contained approximately 300 gigabases of sequencing data and tens of millions of unique TCR sequences. Every repertoire in the discovery cohort had been generated on one and the same sequencing platform. The study aimed to test whether signatures of past pathogen exposure could be identified by cataloging public T cell receptors. An earlier analysis of 587 of the donors applied high-throughput TCR beta sequencing to assess whether each TCR beta V gene segment acted as functional or pseudogenic. Rather than using new phenotypic data, the later analysis identified candidate immune exposures from TCR beta sequences and from how often those sequences occurred across donors. HLA typing covered class I and class II loci at four-digit resolution. Five DR-DQ haplotypes were handled as single units for association and clustering, since linkage in the cohort was strong. The number of donors typed differed by locus, with 629-630 for A, B, C, DRB1 and DQB1, over 500 for DQA1, approximately 570 for DPA1, and under 490 for DPB1. To predict cytomegalovirus infection status, the study brought together high-throughput TCR immunosequencing, statistical association of individual TCRs with disease status, and machine learning. Among the roughly 400 genotyped donors, about 85% belonged to the genetic ancestry cluster associated with self-reported Caucasian donors. Donor age, sex, ethnicity and CMV serostatus were compiled together with the repertoire data. A later analysis re-examined previously published TCR beta repertoires from just over 650 donors and added high-resolution HLA genotyping to investigate patterns of TCR occurrence. In a later genetic analysis, genome-wide SNP genotypes for about 55% of the 666 donors were used, and that subset was treated as a discovery cohort. On average, around 200,000 unique TCR beta nucleotide sequences were sequenced per donor among some 430 genotyped donors of the cohort, with roughly 18% of those sequences being non-productive. In addition to the first cohort of 650 to 750 subjects, a separate validation cohort of 130 or so different subjects was used. The T cell repertoires of some 670 subjects were profiled by immunosequencing and related to cytomegalovirus serostatus. Broad study findings and their caveats: The 87-base-pair reads could not distinguish some IMGT-functional V segments, including TRBV6-2 and TRBV6-3, so those segments were excluded. Because HLA typing was unavailable for some donors at each locus, only the typed subset was used in association tests. According to a later analysis, most CMV-associated TCR beta chains appeared to be HLA-restricted, and the HLA associations seemed to be driven largely by CMV exposure. This cohort had only TCR beta chains sequenced, and the lack of alpha or paired-chain data limited which features could be detected. Correlated functional status among segregating V segments might reflect linkage disequilibrium, but an unknown experimental factor could not be ruled out. Most TCR sequences were observed very rarely across donors, whereas some public TCRs were present in many individuals. In a later genetic analysis, a missense DCLRE1C variant was associated with V-gene and J-gene trimming of TCR beta chains, and the association was replicated in an independent cohort. The classifier was reported to diagnose cytomegalovirus status with high specificity and sensitivity in both the original and validation cohorts. In a later analysis, several top co-occurrence clusters were reported to appear linked to parvovirus B19, influenza, CMV and Epstein-Barr virus. At a false discovery rate of 0.05, a later analysis linked approximately 18,000 TCR beta sequences to specific HLA alleles. According to a later analysis, TCR association rates differed among HLA loci, with DRB1 alleles showing the most associated TCRs and HLA-C alleles showing the fewest. According to a later genetic analysis, donors in an Asian-associated ancestry cluster had fewer N-insertions in productive TCRs than the approximately 700-donor mean. According to the authors, the approach could potentially be generalized to other disease states and immunological phenotypes. For the cohort, immune exposure information was limited to CMV serostatus. In the study, some 160 TCR beta chains were listed as associated with cytomegalovirus. A further reported finding was that TCR beta sequences accurately predicted the HLA-A and HLA-B alleles for most subjects in the first cohort. In a later analysis, HLA-associated TCR beta chains were found to be more clonally expanded and to have lower generation probabilities than equally common non-associated chains. Broadly in line with IMGT annotations, most TCR beta V segments showed up in productive rearrangements about 87% or about 30% of the time in an earlier analysis of 450 to 600 of the donors. Because counts were too low, roughly 18 rarely observed V segments, including chromosome 9 orphons, were left out of the earlier analysis of approximately 580 of the donors. Presence/absence analyses assumed roughly uniform sequencing depth across donors, an assumption that may not hold. In vitro tests confirmed that a few of the cytomegalovirus-associated TCR beta chains recognize cytomegalovirus antigens. When HLA alleles, especially DR and DQ, strongly co-occurred, attributing TCR associations to individual alleles was difficult. A cluster of highly shared sequence variants was judged likely to represent a technical artifact of the sequencing pipeline.

The cohort was made up of 666 healthy bone marrow donors. Cohort members were all nominally healthy when sampled, although unrecorded immune exposures were likely present. The donor was CMV seronegative and was included in the group of under 450 seronegative cohort members. A peripheral blood sample was provided by each donor, and peripheral blood mononuclear cells were used for TCR beta sequencing. The Qiagen DNeasy Blood Extraction Kit was used to extract genomic DNA from the blood cell samples. About this clone itself: The specificity of this receptor is unknown. It has no much larger one-base neighbor in the sample; base qualities were not kept.

The method was the immunoSEQ multiplex PCR assay. For the multiplex PCR, a mixture combining 60 forward primers for TCR Vbeta segments and 13 reverse primers for TCR Jbeta segments was used. The CDR3 region of rearranged TCR beta genes was amplified from genomic DNA by a multiplex PCR assay. Amplified TCR beta libraries were sequenced as 87-base-pair reads on the Illumina HiSeq System. The paper's processing steps were these. Across the 670 or so repertoires, a later analysis counted some 81 million unique TCR beta chains, roughly 11 million of which were shared by at least two donors. To remove PCR and sequencing errors, raw reads were error-corrected and collapsed into unique sequences using a nearest-neighbor algorithm that merged closely related sequences. CDR3 sequences were aligned to IMGT reference sequences to assign V, D and J gene segments. For a sequence to be retained, a match of at least six nucleotides to both a V gene segment and a J gene segment was required. Rearrangements were classified as productive when the CDR3 lacked stop codons and remained in frame with V and J, and all other rearrangements were classified as non-productive. CDR3 was defined according to IMGT convention as the region running from the second conserved V-encoded cysteine to the conserved J-encoded phenylalanine. In an earlier analysis of roughly 580 of the donors, sequences lacking an unambiguous match to a single V gene segment were excluded. An earlier analysis of 450 to 650 of the donors called V segments functional above 56.7% productive rearrangements and segregating when the between-donor standard deviation exceeded 5%. A statistical classification framework was built for diagnosing cytomegalovirus status from the catalog of TCR beta chain sequences. In a later analysis, TCR nucleotide sequences were compared against IMGT/GENE-DB human TR gene sequences so that V and J genes could be assigned. The TCRdist pipeline was used in a later analysis to assign CDR3 sequences and most-parsimonious VDJ recombination scenarios. In a later analysis, each TCR beta chain was defined by its CDR3 amino acid sequence together with its V-gene family, and reads without a unique V-gene family were excluded. To address suspected cross-contamination and a sequencing artifact, a later analysis removed 450 to 700 highly shared, low-generation-probability nucleotide sequences. In a later analysis, a clonal expansion index for each public chain was calculated from normalized within-repertoire ranks of inferred template counts. In a later analysis, generation probabilities were computed with a VDJ recombination model fitted to out-of-frame rearrangements, and the resulting probabilities were checked against IGoR. A later analysis scored TCR-TCR, TCR-HLA and TCR-CMV co-occurrence with hypergeometric tests, applying a repertoire-size bias correction to TCR pairs. In a later analysis, false discovery rates were estimated by permuting HLA or CMV assignments 20 times. In a later analysis, co-occurring TCRs were grouped using DBSCAN, and TCRdist sequence similarity was added for clustering within HLA-allele-positive subsets. Repertoires with fewer than 30,000 or more than 120,000 public chains were left out of co-occurrence clustering, as were roughly five repertoires with anomalous nucleotide sharing. What TCRdb holds here is the immuneACCESS table cut down to in-frame rearrangements. Part of the clones is not present; checked against another copy, under half of the missing clones reflect an unresolved V gene, and the others are unexplained. That table furnishes V, J and clone size, whereas the DNA furnished D and trimming. The sample table lists 130,000 to 150,000 clones, 80% of them with a count of one. The leading ten clones occupy around 4.9% of the sample.

The CDR3 measures 11 amino acids from cysteine to phenylalanine. The sequence is cut down to CDR3 DNA, 33 bases in frame from base 1. At the junction V is shortened by 5 bases and J by 10 bases, with 6 bases in between. CDR1 MNHNS and CDR2 SASEGT were looked up in the germline V gene. This receptor was taken from a male donor in good health and CMV-seronegative. This sequence uses TRBV6-1 and TRBJ1-6; the D gene lacks a confident call. Sequenced sample: PBMCs. The DNA reads TGTGCCAGCAGTCTACCGTCACCCCTCCACTTT. It is translated as CASSLPSPLHF.